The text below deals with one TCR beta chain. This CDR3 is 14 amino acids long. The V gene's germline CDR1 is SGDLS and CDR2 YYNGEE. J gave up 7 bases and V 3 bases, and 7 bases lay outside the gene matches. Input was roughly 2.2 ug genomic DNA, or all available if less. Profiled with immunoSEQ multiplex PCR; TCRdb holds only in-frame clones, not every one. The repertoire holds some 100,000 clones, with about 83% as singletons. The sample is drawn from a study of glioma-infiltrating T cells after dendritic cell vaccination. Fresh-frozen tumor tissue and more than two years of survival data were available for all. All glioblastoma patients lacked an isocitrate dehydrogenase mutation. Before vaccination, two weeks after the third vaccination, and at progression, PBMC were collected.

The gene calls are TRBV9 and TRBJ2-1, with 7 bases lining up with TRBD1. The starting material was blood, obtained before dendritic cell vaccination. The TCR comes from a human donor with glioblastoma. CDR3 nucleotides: TGTGCCAGCAGCGCGACAGGGTTGAGTAATGAGCAGTTCTTC. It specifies CASSATGLSNEQFF.